Each of the 23 T cell receptor beta chains below was sequenced from the same sample in a study of T cell responses to AZD1222 COVID-19 vaccine. Assay used: immunoSEQ multiplex PCR; TCRdb lists only in-frame clones, some missing. The sample shows roughly 100,000 clones, about 87% of them seen only once. Specimen: peripheral blood, collected on day 0 of AZD1222 vaccination. The receptors derive from an adult in good health.

The CDR3 DNA sequence: TGTGCCAGCAGTGTCCGCAGGGTTGGCTACACCTTC. This translates into CASSVRRVGYTF. The chain couples TRBV6-2 or TRBV6-3 to TRBJ1-2, with D maybe TRBD1 (5 bases). The germline V and J ends were trimmed by 5 bases and 7 bases, with 11 bases remaining between them. The CDR3 runs 12 residues. CDR1 and CDR2 (germline): MNHEY, SVGEGT.

The chain has TRBV5-1 and TRBJ1-1; D remains unclear. Germline lookup yields CDR1 SGHRS and CDR2 YFSETQ. The CDR3 totals 13 residues. Trimming cost V 0 bases and J 3 bases, with 6 bases left between them. The CDR3 here is CASSLDGYTEAFF. CDR3 nucleotide sequence: TGCGCCAGCAGCTTGGACGGATACACTGAAGCTTTCTTT. The complete variable domain, with remaining parts taken from reference TRBV5-1 and TRBJ1-1, reads KAGVTQTPRYLIKTRGQQVTLSCSPISGHRSVSWYQQTPGQGLQFLFEYFSETQRNKGNFPGRFSGRQFSNSRSEMNVSTLELGDSALYLCASSLDGYTEAFFGQGTRLTVV.

The chain has TRBV28 and TRBJ1-3; no reliable D call. Trimming left V 8 bases short and J 5 bases short, with 10 bases between. Germline V lookup: CDR1 MDHEN, CDR2 SYDVKM. The CDR3 loop spans 12 amino acids. The CDR3, as DNA: TGTGCCAGCGGCTGGCCTAGAAACACCATATATTTT. It encodes CASGWPRNTIYF.

Of note for this clone: Other DNA sequences in the same sample also yield this CDR3. This sequence joins TRBV14 and TRBJ2-7; D is possibly TRBD1 (5 bases). The CDR3 sequence is 12 residues long. V was pared by 4 bases and J by 3 bases, with 7 bases between. Germline values: CDR1 SGHDN, CDR2 FVKESK. CDR3 residues: CASSRGHYEQYF. The CDR3 bases are TGTGCCAGCAGCCGTGGACACTACGAGCAGTACTTC.

CDR3 DNA: TGTGCCAGTAGACCCGGGACTAGCGGGAGGCCCCTCCAAGAGACCCAGTACTTC. Translated: CASRPGTSGRPLQETQYF. The genes are TRBV19 and TRBJ2-5; 15 bases map to TRBD2. Trimming took 6 bases from V and 1 from J; bases not matched to a gene: 9. The germline CDR1 and CDR2 sequences are LNHDA and SQIVND (reference sequence). The CDR3 covers 18 residues.

The chain recombines TRBV5-4 with TRBJ2-1; TRBD2 matches at 9 bases. Looked up from germline, CDR1 is SGHNT and CDR2 is YYREEE (reference sequence). The CDR3 extends over 14 amino acids. Trimming cost V 0 bases and J 7 bases; bases outside gene matches: 2. The CDR3 bases are TGTGCCAGCAGCTTGGGACTAGCGGAAAATGAGCAGTTCTTC. It translates to CASSLGLAENEQFF.

The rearrangement uses TRBV18 and TRBJ1-6; weak D call: TRBD1 (6 bases). V dropped 6 bases and J dropped 10 bases, with 13 bases sitting between them. The CDR3 has 13 residues. CDR1 and CDR2 (germline): KGHSH, LQKENI. For the CDR3, the DNA is TGTGCCAGCTCCCTTAACAGGGACTCACCCCTCCACTTT. It yields the protein CASSLNRDSPLHF.

This chain connects TRBV27 to TRBJ1-2; 7 nucleotides align to TRBD1. The CDR3 consists of 15 residues. After removal of 2 bases from V and 6 bases from J, the junction contained 9 bases not matched to a gene. CDR1 and CDR2 from the germline V gene are MNHEY and SMNVEV (reference sequence). CDR3 nucleotide sequence: TGTGCCAGCAGTTTAGGACAGGCCCAGGGGAATGGCTACACCTTC. This encodes CASSLGQAQGNGYTF.

The chain couples TRBV27 to TRBJ2-7; D tentatively fits TRBD1 or TRBD2 (5 bases each). Germline V gives CDR1 MNHEY, CDR2 SMNVEV (reference sequence). This CDR3 region has 15 residues. The ends were cut back, 8 bases at V and 0 bases at J, with 17 bases in the middle. The CDR3 region is CASLPLSGSSYEQYF. The CDR3 DNA sequence: TGTGCCAGCTTGCCTCTGTCAGGGAGCTCCTACGAGCAGTACTTC.

The J gene is TRBJ1-1, the V gene TRBV6-5; D uncertain. Trimming removed 2 bases at V and 3 bases at J, with 7 bases between. The CDR3 has 13 amino acids. In germline, CDR1 is MNHEY, CDR2 SVGAGI. In DNA form, the CDR3 reads TGTGCCAGCAGTTACGAGCGAGACACTGAAGCTTTCTTT. It encodes CASSYERDTEAFF.

This clone was seen only a few times. The chain carries TRBV11-3 and TRBJ2-1; TRBD1 aligns across 8 bases. With 9 bases clipped from V and 2 bases from J, the junction kept 9 bases outside the gene matches. The germline gives CDR1 SGHNT, CDR2 YENEEA. The CDR3 is made up of 15 amino acids. CDR3 nucleotides: TGTGCCAGTTCGACAGGGGTAGGACCCTACAATGAGCAGTTCTTC. This gives the protein CASSTGVGPYNEQFF.

This clone was seen only once. CDR3 sequence (DNA): TGTGCCAGCAGTATAGGGGCTAGCTCCACCGGGGAGCTGTTTTTT. It translates to CASSIGASSTGELFF. The V call is TRBV28, the J call TRBJ2-2; D assignment may be TRBD1 or TRBD2 (5 bases each). Germline values: CDR1 MDHEN, CDR2 SYDVKM. This CDR3 has 15 amino acids. The V end was cut by 5 bases, the J end by 4 bases, with 14 bases between.

This chain connects TRBV24-1 to TRBJ2-4; 12 nucleotides line up with TRBD1. The CDR3 consists of 17 residues. The J segment lost 5 bases and the V segment lost 3 bases, leaving 7 bases of the junction unmatched. Looked up from germline, CDR1 is KGHDR and CDR2 is SFDVKD. The CDR3 loop reads CATSDGWDRGRENIQYF. In DNA, the CDR3 is TGTGCCACCAGTGATGGATGGGACAGGGGGCGGGAAAACATTCAGTACTTC.

This chain connects TRBV5-6 to TRBJ2-1; D call uncertain. CDR1 and CDR2 (germline): SGHDT, YYEEEE. CDR3 length: 15 amino acids. V was cut by 1 base and J by 4 bases, with 12 bases left in between. CDR3: CASSLSRTWYNEQFF. The DNA for the CDR3 is TGTGCCAGCAGCTTGAGTAGGACCTGGTACAATGAGCAGTTCTTC.

The CDR3 DNA is TGCGCCAGCAGTGGAGGTCGGGCAACCCAAACCGGGGAGCTGTTTTTT. Translation gives CASSGGRATQTGELFF. The chain joins TRBV10-1 to TRBJ2-2; D gene uncertain. Between the trimmed V and J ends, which lost 4 bases and 5 bases, there was a span of 17 bases. Germline CDR1 is WNHNN and CDR2 is SYGVQD (reference sequence). The CDR3 loop spans 16 amino acids.

The chain joins TRBV29-1 to TRBJ1-5, with D unclear. The V gene's germline CDR1 is SQVTM and CDR2 ANQGSEA. This CDR3 region has 14 residues. V was cut by 4 bases and J by 0 bases, with 10 bases left in between. CDR3 residues: CSVGADYSNQPQHF. In DNA, the CDR3 is TGCAGCGTTGGTGCAGACTATAGCAATCAGCCCCAGCATTTT.

The V and J genes are TRBV28 and TRBJ1-1; D might be TRBD1 (6 bases). CDR3 length equals 17 residues. V was clipped by 5 bases and J by 4 bases, with 23 bases between them. Per the germline V gene, CDR1 is MDHEN and CDR2 is SYDVKM. The DNA of the CDR3 is TGTGCCAGCAGTCCCCGGGGGGGGGTGCGCAGGGGCACTGAAGCTTTCTTT. It translates to CASSPRGGVRRGTEAFF.

This clone was counted a few times. This chain uses TRBV21-1 with TRBJ2-1; the table gives TRBD2 as D, unverified against the DNA. TRBV21-1 is deemed a pseudogene. The CDR3 contains 16 residues. CDR3 in DNA: TGTGCCAGCAGCAAAGTGGAGGGAGGAGACTACAATGAGCAGTTCTTC. It encodes CASSKVEGGDYNEQFF.

This clone was observed a few times. The chain joins TRBV9 to TRBJ2-7; 15 bases agree with TRBD2. CDR3 size: 17 residues. With V trimmed by 0 bases and J by 5 bases, 6 bases remained unmatched. Germline assignment: CDR1 SGDLS and CDR2 YYNGEE. The CDR3 sequence: CASSVAPGLAGGNEQYF. CDR3 sequence (DNA): TGTGCCAGCAGCGTAGCTCCCGGACTAGCGGGAGGGAACGAGCAGTACTTC.

The gene calls are TRBV7-3 and TRBJ2-1; 11 nucleotides line up with TRBD2. V dropped 5 bases and J dropped 0; count of bases not matched to a gene: 12. This CDR3 region has 19 residues. Germline loops: CDR1 SGHTA, CDR2 FQGTGA. The CDR3 spells CASSIGLAGFPSSYNEQFF. The CDR3 DNA is TGTGCCAGCAGCATTGGACTAGCGGGTTTCCCAAGCTCCTACAATGAGCAGTTCTTC.

The chain recombines TRBV7-9 with TRBJ2-3; 8 nucleotides match TRBD2. Losses at the gene ends were 0 bases for V and 1 base for J; bases not matched to a gene: 6. Germline lookup yields CDR1 SEHNR and CDR2 FQNEAQ (reference sequence). This CDR3 region has 17 residues. The CDR3 spells CASSLAGIAGRTDTQYF. The CDR3 DNA follows: TGTGCCAGCAGCTTAGCGGGAATAGCGGGACGCACAGATACGCAGTATTTT.

The DNA for the CDR3 is TGTGCCAGCTCACGTCGGGGTACACCCCTCCACTTT. Translating gives CASSRRGTPLHF. The genes are TRBV12-3 or TRBV12-4 and TRBJ1-6, with D unresolved. With 8 bases removed from V and 11 bases from J, the gap between germline ends came to 13 bases. The CDR3 sequence is 12 residues long.

This chain links TRBV19 with TRBJ1-5; D perhaps matches TRBD1 (5 bases). The V end was cut by 1 base, the J end by 0 bases, with 7 bases between. The germline V gene has CDR1 LNHDA and CDR2 SQIVND (reference sequence). The CDR3 has 15 amino acids. CDR3 region: CASSIGGGSNQPQHF. The CDR3 nucleotides are TGTGCCAGTAGTATAGGTGGGGGTAGCAATCAGCCCCAGCATTTT.